The 32 T cell receptor beta chains reported below all come from one sample, sequenced in a study of a mutant IDH1 vaccine in newly diagnosed glioma. Sequencing was performed with immunoSEQ multiplex PCR; in TCRdb, only in-frame clones are kept and a portion is missing. Of around 67,000 clones in the sample, 80% to 90% are singletons; the top ten hold 4.6%. Time point specified: baseline, week 1 (first vaccination visit). The treatment: pre-vaccination baseline after standard-of-care therapy. This specimen was peripheral blood mononuclear cells (PBMCs), taken from a glioma patient treated with radiotherapy, temozolomide or both. These receptors came from a woman aged 18 to 35 with glioma. Some clones in this sample may be carry-over from other donors' samples.

V and J are TRBV30 and TRBJ2-3; maybe TRBD2 (6 bases). The CDR3 is 13 amino acids. V gave up 1 base and J gave up 5 bases, with 10 bases separating them. CDR1 and CDR2 from the germline V gene are GTSNPN and SVGIG (reference sequence). CDR3 amino acids: CAWSGVSGDTQYF. In nucleotides, the CDR3 is TGTGCCTGGAGTGGTGTTAGCGGAGATACGCAGTATTTT.

This chain joins TRBV19 and TRBJ2-6, with D perhaps given as TRBD1 or TRBD2 (5 bases each). The CDR3 contains 13 residues. From germline, CDR1 is LNHDA and CDR2 SQIVND (reference sequence). V shed 6 bases and J shed 3 bases, with 6 bases lying between them. Here the CDR3 reads CASRRGGANVLTF. Here the CDR3 DNA reads TGTGCCAGTAGGAGGGGTGGGGCCAACGTCCTGACTTTC.

This chain uses TRBV5-1 with TRBJ1-2, with D possibly TRBD1 on 6 matching bases. CDR1 and CDR2 from the germline V gene are SGHRS and YFSETQ. This CDR3 is 14 amino acids long. V lost 4 bases and J 4 bases, leaving 14 bases between the germline ends. The CDR3 region has the DNA TGCGCCAGCAGCCAGATGGGGGCCGCCTATGGCTACACCTTC. Protein: CASSQMGAAYGYTF.

V and J are TRBV5-4 and TRBJ2-7; unclear D gene. V lost 2 bases to trimming and J lost 0 bases, with 9 bases between them. CDR3 length equals 14 residues. Germline-derived CDR1 and CDR2 are SGHNT and YYREEE (reference sequence). The CDR3 loop is CASSFASFSYEQYF. CDR3 nucleotide sequence: TGTGCCAGCAGCTTTGCCAGCTTCTCCTACGAGCAGTACTTC.

The CDR3 region has the DNA TGCGCCAGCAGCTCGGAAGGAGCGGGAGTAGGCTACAATGAGCAGTTCTTC. This gives the protein CASSSEGAGVGYNEQFF. V usage is TRBV5-1 and J usage is TRBJ2-1; 8 positions agree with TRBD2. The germline CDR1 and CDR2 sequences are SGHRS and YFSETQ. V was pared by 3 bases and J by 3 bases, with 11 bases of the junction left unmatched. The CDR3 is 17 amino acids.

The chain employs TRBV7-2 and TRBJ1-4, with 10 bases lining up with TRBD1. Germline V gene data show CDR1 as SGHTA and CDR2 as FQGNSA. The V segment lost 4 bases and the J segment 2 bases; nucleotides outside the gene matches: 7. The CDR3 covers 17 residues. In DNA form, the CDR3 reads TGTGCCAGCAGCTCGCTGGGACAGGGGCCCACTAATGAAAAACTGTTTTTT. It codes for CASSSLGQGPTNEKLFF.

This clone came up once. The chain uses TRBV27 and TRBJ1-1, with D unclear. The germline CDR1 and CDR2 sequences are MNHEY and SMNVEV (reference sequence). The V end lost 7 bases, the J end lost 5 bases, and 5 bases lay between the germline ends. CDR3 length equals 10 residues. CDR3 sequence (DNA): TGTGCCAGCAAAGGAACTGAAGCTTTCTTT. Translated, it gives CASKGTEAFF.

This sequence joins TRBV30 and TRBJ2-7; the D is unclear. Looked up from germline, CDR1 is GTSNPN and CDR2 is SVGIG (reference sequence). Trimming stripped 0 bases from V and 1 base from J, with 7 bases between. The CDR3 runs to 13 residues. The CDR3 coding sequence is TGTGCCTGGAGTGTGGACGGGTCCTACGAGCAGTACTTC. Translated: CAWSVDGSYEQYF.

In this sample, this clone turned up once. This rearrangement joins TRBV4-1 to TRBJ2-3; 10 positions agree with TRBD2. After removal of 0 bases from V and 0 bases from J, the junction contained 0 bases not matched to a gene. From germline, CDR1 is MGHRA and CDR2 YSYEKL. CDR3 length: 16 amino acids. CDR3 coding DNA: TGCGCCAGCAGCCAAGAACTAGCGGGAAGCACAGATACGCAGTATTTT. Protein: CASSQELAGSTDTQYF.

The chain is built from TRBV7-9 and TRBJ1-2; possible D gene TRBD1, 5 bases. This CDR3 comprises 17 residues. Germline V gives CDR1 SEHNR, CDR2 FQNEAQ (reference sequence). V lost 3 bases to trimming and J lost 8 bases, with 25 bases between them. CDR3 region: CASSFLILARVNSGYTF. CDR3 nucleotide sequence: TGTGCCAGCAGCTTTCTTATACTGGCCAGGGTGAACTCAGGCTACACCTTC. Complete variable domain (other parts from reference TRBV7-9 and TRBJ1-2): DTGVSQNPRHKITKRGQNVTFRCDPISEHNRLYWYRQTLGQGPEFLTYFQNEAQLEKSRLLSDRFSAERPKGSFSTLEIQRTEQGDSAMYLCASSFLILARVNSGYTFGSGTRLTVV.

The V call is TRBV20-1, the J call TRBJ2-1; D uncertain. The CDR3 contains 11 residues. V was trimmed by 6 bases and J by 7 bases, leaving 10 bases between them. Germline V gene lookup returns CDR1 DFQATT and CDR2 SNEGSKA (reference sequence). The CDR3 spells CSAVSPNEQFF. The CDR3, as DNA: TGCAGTGCCGTGTCTCCGAATGAGCAGTTCTTC.

The chain has TRBV10-2 and TRBJ1-1; 7 nucleotides match TRBD1. The CDR3 has 12 residues. V lost 8 bases, J lost 5 bases, and 5 bases stayed unmatched. Looked up from germline, CDR1 is WSHSY and CDR2 is SAAADI. The CDR3 reads CASLQTGTEAFF. In DNA, the CDR3 is TGCGCCAGCCTTCAGACAGGGACTGAAGCTTTCTTT.

The chain links TRBV18 to TRBJ1-5; 8 positions match TRBD1. Trimming removed 5 bases from V and 2 bases from J; junction bases left unmatched: 5. The CDR3 extends over 15 amino acids. Germline V gene lookup returns CDR1 KGHSH and CDR2 LQKENI. The CDR3, as DNA: TGTGCCAGCTCAATACAGGGGGGAGGCAATCAGCCCCAGCATTTT. It is translated as CASSIQGGGNQPQHF.

J is TRBJ1-3 and V is TRBV5-1; TRBD1 is a possible D gene (5 bases). This CDR3 region has 17 residues. V shed 3 bases and J shed 4 bases, with 20 bases lying between them. The germline V gene encodes CDR1 SGHRS and CDR2 YFSETQ. CDR3 amino acids: CASSWGPLSGYGNTIYF. CDR3 bases: TGCGCCAGCAGCTGGGGCCCCTTGTCAGGGTACGGAAACACCATATATTTT.

This chain links TRBV19 with TRBJ1-1; no clear D. Trimming stripped 4 bases from V and 5 bases from J, with 11 bases between. This CDR3 comprises 13 residues. Germline lookup yields CDR1 LNHDA and CDR2 SQIVND (reference sequence). The CDR3 loop reads CASSTGVSTEAFF. The CDR3 region has the DNA TGTGCCAGTAGTACAGGCGTTTCAACTGAAGCTTTCTTT.

This clone was observed once. The CDR3 DNA reads TGCGCCAGCAGCCAAGAAGAGGGAAAGCCCCAGCATTTT. This gives the protein CASSQEEGKPQHF. The V call is TRBV4-3, the J call TRBJ1-5; D remains unclear. The germline V and J ends were trimmed by 0 bases and 8 bases, with 8 bases remaining between them. Germline V gives CDR1 LGHNA, CDR2 YSLEER. The CDR3 sequence is 13 residues long.

This CDR3 is CASTLGLSYEQYF. In nucleotides, the CDR3 is TGTGCCAGCACCCTGGGACTTTCCTACGAGCAGTACTTC. The chain recombines TRBV2 with TRBJ2-7, with a possible D match to TRBD2 (6 bases). Per germline, CDR1 SNHLY and CDR2 FYNNEI. The CDR3 loop spans 13 amino acids. Trimming stripped 7 bases from V and 1 base from J, with 11 bases between.

The chain recombines TRBV4-2 with TRBJ2-7; 9 nucleotides agree with TRBD1. The CDR3 covers 17 residues. V gave up 4 bases and J gave up 5 bases; unmatched junction bases: 15. In germline, CDR1 is LGHNA, CDR2 YNFKEQ. CDR3: CASSRLRAGTGINEQYF. The DNA of the CDR3 is TGTGCCAGCAGCCGACTCCGGGCCGGGACAGGGATCAACGAGCAGTACTTC.

This chain links TRBV11-3 with TRBJ2-7; D is uncertain. This CDR3 region has 12 residues. V lost 5 bases, J lost 7 bases, and 12 bases lay in between. The germline gives CDR1 SGHNT, CDR2 YENEEA. The CDR3 reads CASSTVTGEQYF. Written as DNA, the CDR3 is TGTGCCAGCAGCACCGTGACGGGTGAGCAGTACTTC. The entire variable domain, with the rest obtained from reference TRBV11-3 and TRBJ2-7, is as follows: EAGVVQSPRYKIIEKKQPVAFWCNPISGHNTLYWYLQNLGQGPELLIRYENEEAVDDSQLPKDRFSAERLKGVDSTLKIQPAELGDSAVYLCASSTVTGEQYFGPGTRLTVT.

The rearrangement links TRBV19 to TRBJ1-5; D possibly corresponds to TRBD1 (5 bases). The germline gives CDR1 LNHDA, CDR2 SQIVND (reference sequence). This CDR3 is built from 13 residues. Trimming pared 6 bases from V and 6 bases from J, leaving 12 bases between. This chain's CDR3 is CASSSGVSQPQHF. The CDR3 DNA reads TGTGCCAGTAGCTCGGGGGTCAGTCAGCCCCAGCATTTT.

In nucleotides, the CDR3 is TGTGCCAGCAGTATGTATTCTTCCTACGAGCAGTACTTC. This sequence encodes CASSMYSSYEQYF. The chain carries TRBV27 and TRBJ2-7; D is uncertain. V lost 5 bases, J lost 1 base, and 9 bases lay in between. Germline V gene sequence: CDR1 MNHEY, CDR2 SMNVEV (reference sequence). The CDR3 loop spans 13 amino acids.

The gene calls are TRBV2 and TRBJ2-7; maybe TRBD2 (6 bases). Germline assignment: CDR1 SNHLY and CDR2 FYNNEI. The CDR3 is 15 residues long. Trimming shortened V by 6 bases and J by 2 bases, and 17 bases separated the two germline ends. The CDR3 DNA reads as TGTGCCAGCAGATTGGGACTCGCTTCAACCTACGAGCAGTACTTC. This encodes CASRLGLASTYEQYF.

The chain joins TRBV5-1 to TRBJ2-2; perhaps TRBD1 as D (5 bases). The V end lost 0 bases, the J end lost 0 bases, and 12 bases lay between the germline ends. This CDR3 contains 17 residues. Germline lookup yields CDR1 SGHRS and CDR2 YFSETQ. CDR3 in DNA: TGCGCCAGCAGCTTGGGCCCCGGACACCCGAACACCGGGGAGCTGTTTTTT. Translated, it gives CASSLGPGHPNTGELFF.

V gene TRBV4-1 combines with J gene TRBJ2-1, with unresolved D. Trimming took off 0 bases at V and 0 bases at J, with 9 bases between the two ends. The V gene's germline CDR1 is MGHRA and CDR2 YSYEKL. CDR3 length: 16 residues. The DNA for the CDR3 is TGCGCCAGCAGCCAAGATGGAGAGAGCTCCTACAATGAGCAGTTCTTC. Protein sequence: CASSQDGESSYNEQFF.

This chain connects TRBV2 to TRBJ2-6; D is perhaps TRBD2 (5 bases). The CDR3 has 14 amino acids. V gave up 7 bases and J gave up 4 bases, with 11 bases separating them. CDR1 SNHLY and CDR2 FYNNEI come from the germline V gene. CDR3 region: CASKEASGANVLTF. In nucleotides, the CDR3 is TGTGCCAGCAAGGAGGCCTCGGGGGCCAACGTCCTGACTTTC.

This chain uses TRBV7-9 with TRBJ1-5; D ambiguous. V shed 8 bases and J shed 14 bases, with 16 bases lying between them. The CDR3 loop spans 11 amino acids. Germline CDR1 and CDR2: SEHNR and FQNEAQ (reference sequence). The CDR3 is CASSTGPRKHF. The CDR3 bases are TGTGCCAGCTCAACCGGCCCCCGGAAGCATTTT. Full variable domain (rest looked up from reference TRBV7-9 and TRBJ1-5): DTGVSQNPRHKITKRGQNVTFRCDPISEHNRLYWYRQTLGQGPEFLTYFQNEAQLEKSRLLSDRFSAERPKGSFSTLEIQRTEQGDSAMYLCASSTGPRKHFGDGTRLSIL.

Details on this clone: At the DNA level, this CDR3 is encoded by other sequences in the same sample as well. The rearrangement links TRBV30 to TRBJ2-1, with 10 nucleotides matching TRBD2. Germline CDR1 GTSNPN, CDR2 SVGIG (reference sequence). Trimming removed 2 bases from V and 4 bases from J; junction bases left unmatched: 8. The CDR3 extends over 16 amino acids. CDR3: CAWSRTGTSVYNEQFF. CDR3 DNA sequence: TGTGCCTGGAGTAGAACCGGGACTAGCGTATACAATGAGCAGTTCTTC.

This chain links TRBV29-1 with TRBJ2-1, with a possible D match to TRBD2 (5 bases). V was shortened by 1 base and J by 6 bases, with 10 bases between the two germline ends. The germline CDR1 and CDR2 sequences are SQVTM and ANQGSEA. The CDR3 sequence is 13 residues long. CDR3 loop: CSVEALVTNEQFF. The CDR3 DNA is TGCAGCGTTGAAGCACTAGTTACCAATGAGCAGTTCTTC.

The chain uses TRBV2 and TRBJ1-2, with 10 bases fitting TRBD1. There are 15 residues in the CDR3. Unmatched junction bases numbered 7, after V lost 5 bases and J lost 4 bases. Germline V gene lookup returns CDR1 SNHLY and CDR2 FYNNEI. For the CDR3, the DNA is TGTGCCAGCAGTCAATCGACAGGGGGCTCCTATGGCTACACCTTC. Its translation is CASSQSTGGSYGYTF.

CDR3 loop: CASSPKKETQYF. Here the CDR3 DNA reads TGTGCCAGCAGCCCAAAAAAGGAGACCCAGTACTTC. This chain joins TRBV7-2 and TRBJ2-5, with D unclear. V lost 5 bases and J 5 bases, leaving 9 bases between the germline ends. The CDR3 runs 12 residues. Germline V gene lookup returns CDR1 SGHTA and CDR2 FQGNSA.

The chain recombines TRBV7-9 with TRBJ1-1; no reliable D call. Germline V gene sequence: CDR1 SEHNR, CDR2 FQNEAQ (reference sequence). Between the trimmed V and J ends, which lost 3 bases and 5 bases, there was a span of 4 bases. This CDR3 is built from 11 residues. The CDR3, as DNA: TGTGCCAGCAGCTTCGGTACTGAAGCTTTCTTT. Residues: CASSFGTEAFF.

The rearrangement uses TRBV29-1 and TRBJ2-1; D might be TRBD2 (6 bases). CDR1 is SQVTM, CDR2 ANQGSEA, per germline. With 5 bases removed from V and 3 bases from J, the gap between germline ends came to 17 bases. This CDR3 comprises 15 residues. Here the CDR3 DNA reads TGCAGCGTTAGTGGAGGGGTACTGGACTACAATGAGCAGTTCTTC. Its protein is CSVSGGVLDYNEQFF.